One and the same sample provided the 2 T cell receptor beta chains below, sequenced in a study of Graves' ophthalmopathy and Graves' hyperthyroidism. Amplification from RNA transcripts yielded the TCR beta CDR3 regions. HTBI primers served in a first-round RT-PCR, which a second-round multiplex PCR followed. TCRdb reprocessed the multiplex PCR reads via MiXCR and lists one record per CDR3 protein. The repertoire holds some 170,000 distinct CDR3 sequences, with 35% to 50% as singletons. The material sequenced was peripheral blood. The receptor source for this set is a man aged 30-40 years with Graves' ophthalmopathy.

This clonotype has at least ten counts. The V gene is TRBV30, the J gene TRBJ2-5, with 7 nucleotides matching TRBD1. V lost 2 bases, J lost 0 bases, and 6 bases stayed unmatched. The V gene's germline CDR1 is GTSNPN and CDR2 SVGIG (reference sequence). The CDR3 is 15 amino acids. The CDR3 coding sequence is TGTGCCTGGAGTCTAGGACAGGCGTACCAAGAGACCCAGTACTTC. As protein: CAWSLGQAYQETQYF.

V gene TRBV12-3 or TRBV12-4 combines with J gene TRBJ2-7; 8 bases are shared with TRBD2. This CDR3 comprises 13 residues. V lost 8 bases to trimming and J lost 0 bases; unmatched junction nucleotides: 3. Here the CDR3 DNA reads TGTGCCAGCGGGACTAGTAACTCCTACGAGCAGTACTTC. Its translation: CASGTSNSYEQYF.